This T cell receptor beta chain is drawn from a study of blood T cell repertoires in COVID-19. Sequencing was performed with immunoSEQ multiplex PCR; in TCRdb, only in-frame clones are kept and a portion is missing. The sample has under 400,000 clones, 90% seen once; the top ten hold less than 3%. Trimming left V 4 bases short and J 10 bases short, with 16 bases between. In germline, CDR1 is LNHDA, CDR2 SQIVND (reference sequence). The CDR3 is made up of 13 amino acids. The source is a woman younger than 45 with COVID-19, enrolled during active disease. Sample: peripheral blood. The V call is TRBV19, the J call TRBJ1-1; D is perhaps TRBD1 (6 bases). The DNA of the CDR3 is TGTGCCAGTAGTACCGACAGGTTGGGTATAGCTTTCTTT. It codes for CASSTDRLGIAFF.